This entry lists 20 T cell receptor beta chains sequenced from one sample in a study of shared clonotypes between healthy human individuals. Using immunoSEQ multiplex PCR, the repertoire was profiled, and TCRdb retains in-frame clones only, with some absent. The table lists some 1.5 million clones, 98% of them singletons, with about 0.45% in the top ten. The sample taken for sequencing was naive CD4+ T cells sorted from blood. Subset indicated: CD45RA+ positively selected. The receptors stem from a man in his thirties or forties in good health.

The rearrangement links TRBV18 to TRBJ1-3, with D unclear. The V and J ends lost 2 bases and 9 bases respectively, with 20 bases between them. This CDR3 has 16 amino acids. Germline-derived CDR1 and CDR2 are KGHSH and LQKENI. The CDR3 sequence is CASSPITSAEGSTIYF. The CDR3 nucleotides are TGTGCCAGCTCACCAATCACTTCTGCGGAGGGCAGCACCATATATTTT.

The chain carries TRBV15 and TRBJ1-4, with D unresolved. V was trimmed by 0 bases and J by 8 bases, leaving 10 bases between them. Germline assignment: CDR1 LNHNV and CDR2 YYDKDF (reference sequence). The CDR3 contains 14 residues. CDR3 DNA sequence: TGTGCCACCAGCAGAGATACGGTCGTGGAAAAACTGTTTTTT. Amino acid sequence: CATSRDTVVEKLFF.

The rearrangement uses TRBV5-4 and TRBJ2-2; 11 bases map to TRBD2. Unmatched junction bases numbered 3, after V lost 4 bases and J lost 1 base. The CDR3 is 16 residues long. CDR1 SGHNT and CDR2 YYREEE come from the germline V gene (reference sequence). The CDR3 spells CASSPTSGGNTGELFF. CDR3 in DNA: TGTGCCAGCAGCCCTACTAGCGGGGGGAACACCGGGGAGCTGTTTTTT.

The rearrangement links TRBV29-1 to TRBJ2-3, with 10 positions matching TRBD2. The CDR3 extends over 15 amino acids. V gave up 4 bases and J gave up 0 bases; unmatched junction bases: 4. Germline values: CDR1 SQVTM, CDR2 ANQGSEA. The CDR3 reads CSVGTSGGSTDTQYF. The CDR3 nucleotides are TGCAGCGTTGGGACTAGCGGAGGGAGCACAGATACGCAGTATTTT.

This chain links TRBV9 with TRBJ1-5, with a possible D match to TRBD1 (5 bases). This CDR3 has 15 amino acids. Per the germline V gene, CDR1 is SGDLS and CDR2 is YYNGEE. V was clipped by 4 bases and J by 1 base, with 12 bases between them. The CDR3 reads CASSQAGGSNQPQHF. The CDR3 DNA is TGTGCCAGCAGCCAAGCGGGGGGAAGCAATCAGCCCCAGCATTTT.

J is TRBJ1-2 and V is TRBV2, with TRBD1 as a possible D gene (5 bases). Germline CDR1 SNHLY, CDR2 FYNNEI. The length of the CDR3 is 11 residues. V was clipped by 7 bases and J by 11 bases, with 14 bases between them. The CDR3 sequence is CASTYSEGYTF. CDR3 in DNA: TGTGCCAGCACCTACTCAGAGGGGTACACCTTC.

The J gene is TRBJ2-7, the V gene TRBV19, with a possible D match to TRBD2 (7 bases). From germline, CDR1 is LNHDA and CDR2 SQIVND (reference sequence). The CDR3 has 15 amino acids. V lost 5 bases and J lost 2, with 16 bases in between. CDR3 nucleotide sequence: TGTGCCAGTAGTCCAGCGGGGCAGGGGACCTACGAGCAGTACTTC. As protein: CASSPAGQGTYEQYF. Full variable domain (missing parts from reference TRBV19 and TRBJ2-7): DGGITQSPKYLFRKEGQNVTLSCEQNLNHDAMYWYRQDPGQGLRLIYYSQIVNDFQKGDIAEGYSVSREKKESFPLTVTSAQKNPTAFYLCASSPAGQGTYEQYFGPGTRLTVT.

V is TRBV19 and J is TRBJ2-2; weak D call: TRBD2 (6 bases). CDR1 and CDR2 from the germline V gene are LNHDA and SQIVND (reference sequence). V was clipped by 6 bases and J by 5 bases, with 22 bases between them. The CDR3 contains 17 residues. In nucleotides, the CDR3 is TGTGCCAGTAGGCCCTCCCTAGTAGCTGCGGGGACCGGGGAGCTGTTTTTT. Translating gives CASRPSLVAAGTGELFF. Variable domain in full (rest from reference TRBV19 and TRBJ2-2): DGGITQSPKYLFRKEGQNVTLSCEQNLNHDAMYWYRQDPGQGLRLIYYSQIVNDFQKGDIAEGYSVSREKKESFPLTVTSAQKNPTAFYLCASRPSLVAAGTGELFFGEGSRLTVL.

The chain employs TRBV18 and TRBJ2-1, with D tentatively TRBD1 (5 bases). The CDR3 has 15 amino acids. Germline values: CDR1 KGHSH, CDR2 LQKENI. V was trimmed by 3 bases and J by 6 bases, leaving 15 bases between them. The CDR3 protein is CASSPLAQGANEQFF. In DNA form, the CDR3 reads TGTGCCAGCTCACCCTTGGCTCAGGGTGCCAATGAGCAGTTCTTC.

The CDR3 here is CASSLESGFGANVLTF. The CDR3 bases are TGTGCCAGCAGCTTGGAGTCGGGGTTTGGGGCCAACGTCCTGACTTTC. The chain recombines TRBV5-8 with TRBJ2-6; tentative D call: TRBD2 (5 bases). The CDR3 spans 16 residues. Trimming cost V 0 bases and J 3 bases, with 10 bases left between them. Germline V gives CDR1 SGHTS, CDR2 YDEGEE.

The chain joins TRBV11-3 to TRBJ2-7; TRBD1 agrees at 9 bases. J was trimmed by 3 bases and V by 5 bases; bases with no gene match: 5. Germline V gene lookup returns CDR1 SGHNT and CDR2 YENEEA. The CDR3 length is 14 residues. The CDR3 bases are TGTGCCAGCAGCCCTGGACAGGGGAACTACGAGCAGTACTTC. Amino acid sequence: CASSPGQGNYEQYF.

The CDR3: CASRDLREGLSETQYF. DNA of the CDR3: TGCGCCAGCAGGGACCTCCGGGAGGGCCTATCCGAGACCCAGTACTTC. The chain recombines TRBV5-1 with TRBJ2-5, with TRBD2 matching over 8 bases. The CDR3 sequence is 16 residues long. Trimming removed 5 bases from V and 5 bases from J; junction bases left unmatched: 14. Germline-derived CDR1 and CDR2 are SGHRS and YFSETQ.

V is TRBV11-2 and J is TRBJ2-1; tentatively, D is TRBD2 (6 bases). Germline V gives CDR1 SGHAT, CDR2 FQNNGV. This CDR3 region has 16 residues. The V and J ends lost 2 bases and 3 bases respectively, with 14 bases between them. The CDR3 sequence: CASSLRRERYYNEQFF. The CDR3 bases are TGTGCCAGCAGCTTAAGGAGGGAGAGATACTACAATGAGCAGTTCTTC. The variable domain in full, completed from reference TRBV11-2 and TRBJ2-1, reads EAGVAQSPRYKIIEKRQSVAFWCNPISGHATLYWYQQILGQGPKLLIQFQNNGVVDDSQLPKDRFSAERLKGVDSTLKIQPAKLEDSAVYLCASSLRRERYYNEQFFGPGTRLTVL.

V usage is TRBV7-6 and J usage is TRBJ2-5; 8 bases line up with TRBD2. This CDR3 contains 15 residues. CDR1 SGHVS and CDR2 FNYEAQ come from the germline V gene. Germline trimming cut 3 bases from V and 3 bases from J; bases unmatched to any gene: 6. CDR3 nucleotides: TGTGCCAGCAGCTTCCTCCTAGCGGGCAAAGAGACCCAGTACTTC. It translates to CASSFLLAGKETQYF.

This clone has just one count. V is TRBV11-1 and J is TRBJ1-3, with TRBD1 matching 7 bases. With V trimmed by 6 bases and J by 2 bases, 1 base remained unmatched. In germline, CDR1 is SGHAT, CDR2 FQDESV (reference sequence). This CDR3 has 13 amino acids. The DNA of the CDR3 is TGTGCCAGCAGTCAGGGGGCTGGAAACACCATATATTTT. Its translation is CASSQGAGNTIYF.

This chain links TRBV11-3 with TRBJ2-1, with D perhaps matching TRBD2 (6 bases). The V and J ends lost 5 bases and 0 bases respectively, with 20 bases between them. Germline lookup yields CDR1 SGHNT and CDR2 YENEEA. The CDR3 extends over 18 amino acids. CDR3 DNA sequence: TGTGCCAGCAGCGCCCTCGGAGGGGTGGTCAGCTCCTACAATGAGCAGTTCTTC. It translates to CASSALGGVVSSYNEQFF. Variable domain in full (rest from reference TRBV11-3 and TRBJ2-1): EAGVVQSPRYKIIEKKQPVAFWCNPISGHNTLYWYLQNLGQGPELLIRYENEEAVDDSQLPKDRFSAERLKGVDSTLKIQPAELGDSAVYLCASSALGGVVSSYNEQFFGPGTRLTVL.

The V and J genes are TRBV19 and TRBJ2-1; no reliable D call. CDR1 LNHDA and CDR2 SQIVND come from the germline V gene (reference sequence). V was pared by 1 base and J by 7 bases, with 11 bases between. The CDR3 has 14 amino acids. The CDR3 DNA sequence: TGTGCCAGTAGTATAGTTCTCGGAAAAAATGAGCAGTTCTTC. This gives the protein CASSIVLGKNEQFF.

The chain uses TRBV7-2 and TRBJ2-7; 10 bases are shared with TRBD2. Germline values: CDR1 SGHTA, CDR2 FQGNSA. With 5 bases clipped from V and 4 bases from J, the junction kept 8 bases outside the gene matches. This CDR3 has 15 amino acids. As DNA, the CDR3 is TGTGCCAGCAGCCCTCAAGCGGGAGGGCCTTACGAGCAGTACTTC. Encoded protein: CASSPQAGGPYEQYF. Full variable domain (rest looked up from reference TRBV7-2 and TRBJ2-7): GAGVSQSPSNKVTEKGKDVELRCDPISGHTALYWYRQSLGQGLEFLIYFQGNSAPDKSGLPSDRFSAERTGGSVSTLTIQRTQQEDSAVYLCASSPQAGGPYEQYFGPGTRLTVT.

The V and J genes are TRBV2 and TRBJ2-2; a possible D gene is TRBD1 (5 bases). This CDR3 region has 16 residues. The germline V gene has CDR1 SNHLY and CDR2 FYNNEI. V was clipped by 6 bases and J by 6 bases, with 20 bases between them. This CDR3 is CASRVTQGRPPGELFF. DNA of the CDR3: TGTGCCAGCAGAGTTACGCAGGGCAGGCCCCCCGGGGAGCTGTTTTTT.

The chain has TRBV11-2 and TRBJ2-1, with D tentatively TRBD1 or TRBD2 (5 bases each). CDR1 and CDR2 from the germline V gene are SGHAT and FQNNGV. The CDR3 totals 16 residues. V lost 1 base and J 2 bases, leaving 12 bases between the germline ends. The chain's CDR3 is CASSLVDSGPYNEQFF. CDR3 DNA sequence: TGTGCCAGCAGCTTAGTCGACAGCGGCCCCTACAATGAGCAGTTCTTC.